This T cell receptor beta chain was sequenced during a study of T cell repertoires in cytomegalovirus infection. TCRdb re-derived calls from the reads in MiXCR, one entry per CDR3 protein. The repertoire holds over 450,000 distinct CDR3 sequences, with roughly 12% as singletons. J lost 8 bases, V lost 5 bases, and 12 bases had no gene match. This CDR3 has 16 amino acids. Germline V gene data show CDR1 as SEHNR and CDR2 as FQNEAQ (reference sequence). This receptor was taken from a human donor in good health (CMV status not recorded). Some clones in this sample may be carry-over from other donors' samples. The genes are TRBV7-9 and TRBJ2-1; 10 bases are a match to TRBD1. The sequencing sample was made of PBMCs. The CDR3 DNA sequence: TGTGCCAGCAGCGTCCCCCCGGGACAGGGGAAGGATGAGCAGTTCTTC. Its translation is CASSVPPGQGKDEQFF.